A single T cell receptor beta chain is shown here with its context. The record originates from a study of control samples from healthy donors and cancer patients. Sequenced by immunoSEQ multiplex PCR; TCRdb stores in-frame clones only, minus some. The table records roughly 120,000 clones, around 87% of them present only once. Input material: blood. This clonotype was obtained from a man aged 25 to 45 in good health.

As DNA, the CDR3 is TGTGCCACCAGCGGAAATTTTCAGGCAGAGAACTATGGCTACACCTTC. It translates to CATSGNFQAENYGYTF. The chain employs TRBV15 and TRBJ1-2; D remains ambiguous. The CDR3 consists of 16 residues. The V end was cut by 5 bases, the J end by 2 bases, with 18 bases between. Germline CDR1 reads LNHNV; CDR2 reads YYDKDF (reference sequence).